This T cell receptor (beta chain) stems from a study of T cell repertoires in cytomegalovirus infection. Looking at the study overall: Public TCR beta signatures were indicative of both CMV infection and a matching HLA type.

This clonotype was seen more than once but under ten times. Its target is unknown. Study conclusions and caveats: Across the ex vivo response, the dominant clonotypes were HLA-C-restricted CMV-specific TCR beta clonotypes.

Each CDR3 protein is one row after TCRdb ran MiXCR on the reads. The table lists 130,000 or so distinct CDR3 sequences, 6.5% of them singletons, with roughly 18% in the top ten. There are 13 residues in the CDR3. V lost 7 bases and J lost 6, with 13 bases in between. Germline assignment: CDR1 MNHEY and CDR2 SVGEGT. The TCR sequence derives from a human donor in good health (CMV status not recorded). Some clones in this sample may be carry-over from other donors' samples. This rearrangement joins TRBV6-2 or TRBV6-3 to TRBJ2-1, with D unclear. Sequenced: PBMCs. DNA for the CDR3: TGTGCCAGCAATCAATATCCCCCCAATGAGCAGTTCTTC. Amino acid sequence: CASNQYPPNEQFF.